This T cell receptor (beta chain) emerged from a study of cytomegalovirus exposure and HLA in healthy donors. Amplification used 60 Vbeta primers and 13 Jbeta primers. Generated by immunoSEQ multiplex PCR, the TCRdb table keeps only in-frame clones and is missing some. The table records around 200,000 clones, 80% of them present only once. Per germline, CDR1 LNHNV and CDR2 YYDKDF (reference sequence). The CDR3 extends over 14 amino acids. Deletions cut 0 bases from V and 5 bases from J, with 10 bases between. This sequence originates from a boy aged 5-17 years in good health and CMV-seronegative. Source material: PBMCs. V gene TRBV15 combines with J gene TRBJ1-1, with D maybe TRBD1 (6 bases). The CDR3 region is CATSREQGRTEAFF. DNA of the CDR3: TGTGCCACCAGCAGAGAACAGGGAAGGACTGAAGCTTTCTTT.